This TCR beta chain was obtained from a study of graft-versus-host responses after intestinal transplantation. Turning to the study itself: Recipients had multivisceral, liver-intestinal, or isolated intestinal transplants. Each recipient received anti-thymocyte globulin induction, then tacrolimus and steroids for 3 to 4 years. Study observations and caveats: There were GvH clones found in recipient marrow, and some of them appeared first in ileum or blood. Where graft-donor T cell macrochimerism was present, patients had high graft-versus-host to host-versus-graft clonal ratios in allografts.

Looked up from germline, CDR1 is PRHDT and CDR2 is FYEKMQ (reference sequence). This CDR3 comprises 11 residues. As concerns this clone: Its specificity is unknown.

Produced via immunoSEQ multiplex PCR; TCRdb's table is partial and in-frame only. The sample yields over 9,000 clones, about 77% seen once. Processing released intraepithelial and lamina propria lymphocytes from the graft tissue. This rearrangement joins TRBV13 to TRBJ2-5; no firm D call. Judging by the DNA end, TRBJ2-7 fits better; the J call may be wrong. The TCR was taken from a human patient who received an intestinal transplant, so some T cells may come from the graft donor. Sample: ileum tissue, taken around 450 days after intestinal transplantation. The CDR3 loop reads CASSTNYEQYF. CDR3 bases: TGTGCCAGCAGCACCAACTACGAGCAGTACTTC.